This record looks at one T cell receptor (beta chain) sequence and its context. The antigen is undetermined. A single base separates this from a much larger clone, so it may be a read error. The conserved phenylalanine or tryptophan normally closing the CDR3 is absent here, so this likely arose from a read error. The data originate from a study of molecular identifiers for immune sequencing clone quantification. Whole-study context: In the replicates, RNA derived from roughly 20,000 or 100,000 naive CD8 cells was divided into five parts, and four were sequenced.

Study-level findings and limits: More than 97% of effector molecules, versus under 1% of naive-cell molecules, belonged to clones above 20 RNA copies.

The CDR3 spans 14 residues. Germline V gene sequence: CDR1 SSHAT, CDR2 FNYEAQ (reference sequence). TCRdb recomputed calls from the PCR reads with MiXCR, one row per CDR3 protein. This table holds 400,000 to 600,000 distinct CDR3 sequences, roughly 25% found once. The rearrangement joins TRBV7-7 to TRBJ2-3; perhaps TRBD2 as D (5 bases). The sequence came from a human donor in good health. Some libraries in this study had Jurkat cell RNA spiked in. The material sequenced was naive CD8+ T cells from blood, with Jurkat cell RNA spiked in. Documented subset: FACS-sorted CD8+CD4-CCR7+CD45RA+ naive T cells. The CDR3 bases are TGTGCTAGCAGCTTAGAGGGCAAAACAGATACGCAGTATCTT. Translating it yields CASSLEGKTDTQYL.